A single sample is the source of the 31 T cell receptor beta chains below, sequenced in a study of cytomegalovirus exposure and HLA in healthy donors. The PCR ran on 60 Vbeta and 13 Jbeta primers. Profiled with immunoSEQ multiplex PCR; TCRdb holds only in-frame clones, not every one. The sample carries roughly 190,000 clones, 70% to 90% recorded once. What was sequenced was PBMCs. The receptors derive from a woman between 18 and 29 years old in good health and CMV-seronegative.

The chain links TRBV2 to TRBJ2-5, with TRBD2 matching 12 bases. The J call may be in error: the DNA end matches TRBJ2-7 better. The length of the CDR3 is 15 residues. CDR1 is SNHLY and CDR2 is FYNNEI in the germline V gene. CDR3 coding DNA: TGTGCCAGCAGTCCACTAGCGGGGGGTGCCTACGAGCAGTACTTC. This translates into CASSPLAGGAYEQYF.

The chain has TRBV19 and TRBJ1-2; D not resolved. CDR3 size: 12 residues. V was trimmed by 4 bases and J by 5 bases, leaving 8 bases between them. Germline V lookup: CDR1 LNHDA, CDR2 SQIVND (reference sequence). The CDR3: CASSTLSYGYTF. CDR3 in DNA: TGTGCCAGTAGTACCCTCTCGTATGGCTACACCTTC.

The CDR3 spells CASSQEGQGYNEQFF. In nucleotides, the CDR3 is TGCGCCAGCAGCCAAGAAGGACAGGGGTACAATGAGCAGTTCTTC. The J gene is TRBJ2-1, the V gene TRBV4-3; 9 positions match TRBD1. Germline V lookup: CDR1 LGHNA, CDR2 YSLEER. J was trimmed by 4 bases and V by 0 bases; bases with no gene match: 1. This CDR3 is 15 amino acids long.

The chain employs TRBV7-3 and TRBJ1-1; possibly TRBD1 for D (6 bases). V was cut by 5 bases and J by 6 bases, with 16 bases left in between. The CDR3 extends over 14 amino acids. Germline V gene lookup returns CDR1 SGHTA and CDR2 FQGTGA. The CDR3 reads CASSATFRGPEAFF. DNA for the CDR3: TGTGCCAGCAGCGCGACGTTCAGGGGTCCTGAAGCTTTCTTT.

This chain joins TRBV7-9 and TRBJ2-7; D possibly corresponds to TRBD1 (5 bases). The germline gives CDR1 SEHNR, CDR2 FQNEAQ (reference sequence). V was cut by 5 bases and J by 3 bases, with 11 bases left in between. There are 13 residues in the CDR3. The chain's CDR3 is CASSPFDSYEQYF. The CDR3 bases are TGTGCCAGCAGCCCTTTTGACAGCTACGAGCAGTACTTC.

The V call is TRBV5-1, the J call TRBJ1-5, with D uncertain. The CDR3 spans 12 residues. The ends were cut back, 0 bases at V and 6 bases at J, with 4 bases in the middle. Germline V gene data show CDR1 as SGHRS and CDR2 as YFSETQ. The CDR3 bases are TGCGCCAGCAGCTTGGCCGGTCAGCCCCAGCATTTT. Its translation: CASSLAGQPQHF.

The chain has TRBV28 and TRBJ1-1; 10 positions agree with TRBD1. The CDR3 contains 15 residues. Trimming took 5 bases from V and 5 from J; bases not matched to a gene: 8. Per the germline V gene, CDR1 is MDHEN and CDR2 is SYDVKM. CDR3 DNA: TGTGCCAGCAGTCTGACAGGGGGCGCAGGGACTGAAGCTTTCTTT. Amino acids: CASSLTGGAGTEAFF. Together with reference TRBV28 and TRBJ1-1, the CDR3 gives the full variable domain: DVKVTQSSRYLVKRTGEKVFLECVQDMDHENMFWYRQDPGLGLRLIYFSYDVKMKEKGDIPEGYSVSREKKERFSLILESASTNQTSMYLCASSLTGGAGTEAFFGQGTRLTVV.

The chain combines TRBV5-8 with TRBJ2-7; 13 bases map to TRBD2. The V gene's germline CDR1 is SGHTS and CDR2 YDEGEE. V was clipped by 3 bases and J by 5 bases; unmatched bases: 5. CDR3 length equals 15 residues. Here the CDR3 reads CASSSGTSGKHEQYF. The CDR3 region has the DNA TGTGCCAGCAGCTCCGGGACTAGCGGGAAGCACGAGCAGTACTTC.

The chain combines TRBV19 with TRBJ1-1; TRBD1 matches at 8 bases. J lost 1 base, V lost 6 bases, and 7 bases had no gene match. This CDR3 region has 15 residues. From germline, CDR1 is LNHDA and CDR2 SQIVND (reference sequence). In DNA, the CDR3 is TGTGCCAGTAGAAACAGGGGGGGTTGGAACACTGAAGCTTTCTTT. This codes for CASRNRGGWNTEAFF.

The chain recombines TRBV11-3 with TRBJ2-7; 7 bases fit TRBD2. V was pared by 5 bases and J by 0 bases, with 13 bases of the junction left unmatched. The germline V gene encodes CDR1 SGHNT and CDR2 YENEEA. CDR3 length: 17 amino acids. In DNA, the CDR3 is TGTGCCAGCAGCACCTATGGGGGGGTCCAGAGCTCCTACGAGCAGTACTTC. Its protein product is CASSTYGGVQSSYEQYF. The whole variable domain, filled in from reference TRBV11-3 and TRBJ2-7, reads EAGVVQSPRYKIIEKKQPVAFWCNPISGHNTLYWYLQNLGQGPELLIRYENEEAVDDSQLPKDRFSAERLKGVDSTLKIQPAELGDSAVYLCASSTYGGVQSSYEQYFGPGTRLTVT.

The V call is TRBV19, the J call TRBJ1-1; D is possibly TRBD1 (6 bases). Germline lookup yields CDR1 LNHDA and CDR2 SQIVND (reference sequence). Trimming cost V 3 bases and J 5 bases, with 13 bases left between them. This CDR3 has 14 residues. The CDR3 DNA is TGTGCCAGTAGTATCGACAGGAGGAGTACTGAAGCTTTCTTT. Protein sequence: CASSIDRRSTEAFF.

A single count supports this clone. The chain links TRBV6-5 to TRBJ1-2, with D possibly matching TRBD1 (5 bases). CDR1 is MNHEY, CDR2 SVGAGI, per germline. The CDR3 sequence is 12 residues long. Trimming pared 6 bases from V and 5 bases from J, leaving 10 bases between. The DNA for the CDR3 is TGTGCCAGCAGGCCTACAGGATATGGCTACACCTTC. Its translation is CASRPTGYGYTF.

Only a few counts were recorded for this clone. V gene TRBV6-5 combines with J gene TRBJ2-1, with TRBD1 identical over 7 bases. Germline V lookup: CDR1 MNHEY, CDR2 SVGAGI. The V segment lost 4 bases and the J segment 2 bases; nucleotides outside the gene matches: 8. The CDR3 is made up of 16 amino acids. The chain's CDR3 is CASSSISTGTYNEQFF. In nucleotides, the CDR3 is TGTGCCAGCAGTTCTATTTCGACAGGGACCTACAATGAGCAGTTCTTC.

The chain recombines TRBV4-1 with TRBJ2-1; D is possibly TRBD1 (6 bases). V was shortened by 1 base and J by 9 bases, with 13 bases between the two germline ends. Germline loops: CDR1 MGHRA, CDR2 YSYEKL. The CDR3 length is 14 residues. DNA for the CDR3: TGCGCCAGCAGCCAAGTTTACAGGGCGGGTGAGCAGTTCTTC. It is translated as CASSQVYRAGEQFF.

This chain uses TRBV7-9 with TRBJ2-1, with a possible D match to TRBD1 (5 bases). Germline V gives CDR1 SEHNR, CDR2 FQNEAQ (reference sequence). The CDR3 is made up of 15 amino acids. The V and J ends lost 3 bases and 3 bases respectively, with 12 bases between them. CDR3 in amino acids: CASSFTGEFYNEQFF. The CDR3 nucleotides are TGTGCCAGCAGCTTCACAGGAGAATTCTACAATGAGCAGTTCTTC.

CDR3 protein: CASSALFRAPYEQYF. For the CDR3, the DNA is TGTGCCAGCAGTGCCCTCTTCAGGGCCCCGTACGAGCAGTACTTC. The genes are TRBV28 and TRBJ2-7; perhaps TRBD1 as D (5 bases). The CDR3 runs to 15 residues. Germline V gives CDR1 MDHEN, CDR2 SYDVKM. Trimming took off 5 bases at V and 4 bases at J, with 18 bases between the two ends.

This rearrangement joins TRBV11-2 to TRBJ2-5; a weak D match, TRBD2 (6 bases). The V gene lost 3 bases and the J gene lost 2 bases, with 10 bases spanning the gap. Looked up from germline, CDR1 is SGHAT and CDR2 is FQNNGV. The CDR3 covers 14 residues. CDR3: CASSLIAEQETQYF. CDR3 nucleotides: TGTGCCAGCAGCTTGATAGCGGAACAAGAGACCCAGTACTTC.

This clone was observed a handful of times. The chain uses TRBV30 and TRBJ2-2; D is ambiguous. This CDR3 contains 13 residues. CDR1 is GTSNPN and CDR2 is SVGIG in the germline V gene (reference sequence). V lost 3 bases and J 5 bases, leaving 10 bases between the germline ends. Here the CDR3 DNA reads TGTGCCTGGAGCCCAATCGGTACCGGGGAGCTGTTTTTT. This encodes CAWSPIGTGELFF. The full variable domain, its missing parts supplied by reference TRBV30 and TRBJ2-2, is SQTIHQWPATLVQPVGSPLSLECTVEGTSNPNLYWYRQAAGRGLQLLFYSVGIGQISSEVPQNLSASRPQDRQFILSSKKLLLSDSGFYLCAWSPIGTGELFFGEGSRLTVL.

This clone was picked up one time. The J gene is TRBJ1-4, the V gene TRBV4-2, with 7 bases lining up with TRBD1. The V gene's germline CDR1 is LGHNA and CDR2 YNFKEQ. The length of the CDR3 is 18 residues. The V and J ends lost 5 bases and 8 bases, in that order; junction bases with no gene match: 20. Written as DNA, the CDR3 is TGTGCCAGCAGCGACAAATTGACCACCGGGACAGCTGTGGAAAAACTGTTTTTT. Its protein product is CASSDKLTTGTAVEKLFF.

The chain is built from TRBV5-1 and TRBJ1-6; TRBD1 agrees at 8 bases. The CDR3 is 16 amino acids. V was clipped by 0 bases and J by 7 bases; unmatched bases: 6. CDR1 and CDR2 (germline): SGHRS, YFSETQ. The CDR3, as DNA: TGCGCCAGCAGCTTGGCCGGTCCAGGGGGCAATTCACCCCTCCACTTT. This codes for CASSLAGPGGNSPLHF.

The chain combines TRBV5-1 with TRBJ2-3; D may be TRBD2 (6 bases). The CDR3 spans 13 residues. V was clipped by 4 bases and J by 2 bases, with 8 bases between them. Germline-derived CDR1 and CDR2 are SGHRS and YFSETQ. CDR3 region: CASSGGYTDTQYF. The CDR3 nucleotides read TGCGCCAGCAGCGGGGGGTACACAGATACGCAGTATTTT.

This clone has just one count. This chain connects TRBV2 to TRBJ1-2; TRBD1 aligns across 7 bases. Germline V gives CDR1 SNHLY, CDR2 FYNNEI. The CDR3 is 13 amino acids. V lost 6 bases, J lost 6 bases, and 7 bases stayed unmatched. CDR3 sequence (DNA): TGTGCCAGCAGCAAAACAGGGGACGATGGCTACACCTTC. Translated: CASSKTGDDGYTF. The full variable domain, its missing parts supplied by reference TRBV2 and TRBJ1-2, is EPEVTQTPSHQVTQMGQEVILRCVPISNHLYFYWYRQILGQKVEFLVSFYNNEISEKSEIFDDQFSVERPDGSNFTLKIRSTKLEDSAMYFCASSKTGDDGYTFGSGTRLTVV.

CDR3 in DNA: TGTGCCTGGAGTAAGCTAGCCCACGAGCAGTACTTC. Translated, it gives CAWSKLAHEQYF. The V and J genes are TRBV30 and TRBJ2-7, with a tentative D call TRBD2 (5 bases). The ends were cut back, 2 bases at V and 5 bases at J, with 10 bases in the middle. Germline assignment: CDR1 GTSNPN and CDR2 SVGIG (reference sequence). The CDR3 length is 12 residues.

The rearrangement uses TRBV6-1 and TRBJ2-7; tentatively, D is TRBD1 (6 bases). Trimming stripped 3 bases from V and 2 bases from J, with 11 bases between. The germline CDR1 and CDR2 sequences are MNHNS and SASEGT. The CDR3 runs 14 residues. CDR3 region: CASSDKQGTYEQYF. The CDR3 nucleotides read TGTGCCAGCAGTGACAAACAGGGTACCTACGAGCAGTACTTC.

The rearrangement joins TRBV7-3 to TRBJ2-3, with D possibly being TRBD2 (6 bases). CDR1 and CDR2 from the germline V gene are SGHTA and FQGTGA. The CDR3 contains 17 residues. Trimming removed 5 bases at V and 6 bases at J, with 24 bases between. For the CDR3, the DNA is TGTGCCAGCAGCCCGAAAAGGAGGCTGGGGGGATCGGATACGCAGTATTTT. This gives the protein CASSPKRRLGGSDTQYF.

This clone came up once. The CDR3 loop reads CASSARVVYGYTF. DNA for the CDR3: TGTGCCAGCAGTGCTCGCGTCGTGTATGGCTACACCTTC. The chain uses TRBV28 and TRBJ1-2; D unresolved. V gave up 5 bases and J gave up 5 bases, with 12 bases separating them. The CDR3 extends over 13 amino acids. Germline CDR1 MDHEN, CDR2 SYDVKM.

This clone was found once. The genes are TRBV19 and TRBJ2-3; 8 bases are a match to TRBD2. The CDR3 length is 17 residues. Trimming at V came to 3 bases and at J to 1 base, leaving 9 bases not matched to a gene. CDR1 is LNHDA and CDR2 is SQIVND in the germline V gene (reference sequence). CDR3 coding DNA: TGTGCCAGTAGTATGGGGGTCTTGCGGGGGGGCACAGATACGCAGTATTTT. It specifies CASSMGVLRGGTDTQYF.

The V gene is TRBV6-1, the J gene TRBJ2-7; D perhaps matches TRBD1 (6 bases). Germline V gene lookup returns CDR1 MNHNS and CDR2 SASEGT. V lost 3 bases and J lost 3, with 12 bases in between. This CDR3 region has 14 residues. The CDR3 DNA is TGTGCCAGCAGTGACAGGGGACGCGTCTACGAGCAGTACTTC. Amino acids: CASSDRGRVYEQYF.

For the CDR3, the DNA is TGTGCCAGTAGTATCCCGACTAGCGGGGGGCCGTACCAAGAGACCCAGTACTTC. Translating it yields CASSIPTSGGPYQETQYF. This chain links TRBV19 with TRBJ2-5; 13 bases agree with TRBD2. Losses at the gene ends were 3 bases for V and 0 bases for J; bases not matched to a gene: 7. Germline V gene data show CDR1 as LNHDA and CDR2 as SQIVND (reference sequence). The CDR3 is 18 amino acids.

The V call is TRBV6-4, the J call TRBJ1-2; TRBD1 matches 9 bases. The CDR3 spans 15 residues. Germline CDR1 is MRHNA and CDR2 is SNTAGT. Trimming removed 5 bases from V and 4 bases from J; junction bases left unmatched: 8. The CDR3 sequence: CASSFDGTGSYGYTF. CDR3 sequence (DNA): TGTGCCAGCAGTTTCGACGGGACAGGGTCCTATGGCTACACCTTC.

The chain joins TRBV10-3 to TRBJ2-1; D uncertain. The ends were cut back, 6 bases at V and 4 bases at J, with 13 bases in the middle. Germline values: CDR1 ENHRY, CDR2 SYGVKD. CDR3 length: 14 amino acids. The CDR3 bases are TGTGCCATCAGCCACCAACAGAGTTACAATGAGCAGTTCTTC. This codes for CAISHQQSYNEQFF.